This is a list of T cell receptor beta chains from one sample in a study of post-analysis software for immune sequencing data. Using its own MiXCR run on the PCR reads, TCRdb lists one record per CDR3 protein. The sample comprises about 770,000 distinct CDR3 sequences, under 60% of which are singletons, and roughly 4.5% rests with the top ten. Sample: blood. The receptor source for this set is a girl under 18 with multiple sclerosis. CDR3s include the opening cysteine and the closing phenylalanine or tryptophan. D genes are given only for firm matches. Clone sizes are given selectively: once, few, many, or a class where the clone is expanded.

D: .
V: TRBV14
length: 15
size: .
J: TRBJ1-1
CDR3: CASSQEGRRYTEAFF
DNA: TGTGCCAGCAGCCAAGAGGGTCGCAGGTACACTGAAGCTTTCTTT

D: TRBD2
V: TRBV10-3
length: 13
size: few
J: TRBJ2-5
CDR3: CAIRREGRETQYF
DNA: TGTGCCATCCGGCGGGAGGGTCGGGAGACCCAGTACTTC

D: TRBD1
V: TRBV27
length: 15
size: .
J: TRBJ2-1
CDR3: CASSSRDRVYYEQFF
DNA: TGTGCCAGCAGCAGCCGGGACAGGGTATACTATGAGCAGTTCTTC

D: TRBD2
V: TRBV28
length: 14
size: .
J: TRBJ2-1
CDR3: CASNPSGTYNEQFF
DNA: TGTGCCAGCAACCCTAGCGGGACATACAATGAGCAGTTCTTC

D: .
V: TRBV20-1
length: 11
size: .
J: TRBJ1-1
CDR3: CSGIRDTEAFF
DNA: TGCAGTGGGATCCGGGACACTGAAGCTTTCTTT

D: .
V: TRBV7-9
length: 12
size: .
J: TRBJ2-1
CDR3: CASSLSYSEQFF
DNA: TGTGCCAGCAGCTTAAGTTACAGTGAGCAGTTCTTC

D: .
V: TRBV28
length: 16
size: .
J: TRBJ2-7
CDR3: CASSPPISWSSYEQYF
DNA: TGTGCCAGCAGTCCCCCCATTAGCTGGAGCTCCTACGAGCAGTACTTC

D: .
V: TRBV7-2
length: 15
size: .
J: TRBJ2-3
CDR3: CASSLAGATTDTQYF
DNA: TGTGCCAGCAGCTTAGCGGGAGCCACCACAGATACGCAGTATTTT

D: TRBD1
V: TRBV15
length: 18
size: .
J: TRBJ2-3
CDR3: CATSRSPRGQTSTDTQYF
DNA: TGTGCCACCAGCAGATCGCCCCGGGGACAGACTAGCACAGATACGCAGTATTTT

D: TRBD2
V: TRBV4-1
length: 15
size: .
J: TRBJ2-7
CDR3: CASSPGLAGDPEQYF
DNA: TGCGCCAGCAGCCCTGGACTAGCGGGAGATCCCGAGCAGTACTTC

D: .
V: TRBV4-1
length: 13
size: many
J: TRBJ2-7
CDR3: CASSQDPDYEQYF
DNA: TGCGCCAGCAGCCAAGATCCCGACTACGAGCAGTACTTC

D: .
V: TRBV10-3
length: 15
size: few
J: TRBJ2-7
CDR3: CAIRTDSGSSYEQYF
DNA: TGTGCCATCAGAACCGATAGCGGCAGCTCCTACGAGCAGTACTTC

D: TRBD1
V: TRBV24-1
length: 14
size: few
J: TRBJ2-5
CDR3: CATSVGTGAETQYF
DNA: TGTGCCACCAGTGTCGGGACAGGGGCAGAGACCCAGTACTTC

D: TRBD1
V: TRBV28
length: 15
size: .
J: TRBJ1-5
CDR3: CASSDDRGYNQPQHF
DNA: TGTGCCAGCAGTGACGACAGGGGGTACAATCAGCCCCAGCATTTT

D: .
V: TRBV5-1
length: 13
size: .
J: TRBJ2-3
CDR3: CASSLGHRDTQYF
DNA: TGCGCCAGCAGCTTAGGACATCGAGATACGCAGTATTTT

D: TRBD1
V: TRBV5-5
length: 16
size: few
J: TRBJ1-5
CDR3: CASSIHRGVDPQPQHF
DNA: TGTGCCAGCAGCATCCACAGGGGGGTCGACCCCCAGCCCCAGCATTTT

D: .
V: TRBV4-2
length: 15
size: .
J: TRBJ2-4
CDR3: CASSQETTPKNIKYF
DNA: TGTGCCAGCAGCCAAGAAACGACCCCCAAAAACATTAAGTACTTC

D: TRBD2
V: TRBV7-2
length: 15
size: few
J: TRBJ2-7
CDR3: CASSPFPGGTYEQYF
DNA: TGTGCCAGCAGCCCCTTTCCGGGAGGGACCTACGAGCAGTACTTC

D: .
V: TRBV2
length: 16
size: .
J: TRBJ1-1
CDR3: CASRRPDRLANTEAFF
DNA: TGTGCCAGCCGTCGTCCTGACAGGTTGGCGAACACTGAAGCTTTCTTT

D: TRBD2
V: TRBV7-9
length: 19
size: .
J: TRBJ2-4
CDR3: CASSLSRGGREIAKNIQYF
DNA: TGTGCCAGCAGCCTTTCCCGAGGCGGGAGGGAGATAGCCAAAAACATTCAGTACTTC

D: .
V: TRBV5-1
length: 16
size: .
J: TRBJ2-2
CDR3: CASSLAWQLNTGELFF
DNA: TGCGCCAGCAGCTTGGCTTGGCAGCTGAACACCGGGGAGCTGTTTTTT

D: .
V: TRBV7-2
length: 14
size: few
J: TRBJ1-5
CDR3: CASSLELVGQPQHF
DNA: TGTGCCAGCAGCTTAGAGCTAGTGGGGCAGCCCCAGCATTTT

D: TRBD2
V: TRBV7-2
length: 14
size: .
J: TRBJ2-5
CDR3: CASRWAGGQETQYF
DNA: TGTGCCAGCCGCTGGGCGGGAGGGCAGGAGACCCAGTACTTC

D: .
V: TRBV6-6
length: 12
size: few
J: TRBJ2-5
CDR3: CASSYVGWEQYF
DNA: TGTGCCAGCAGTTACGTGGGATGGGAGCAGTACTTC

D: .
V: TRBV7-9
length: 15
size: once
J: TRBJ1-2
CDR3: CASSRGGVGNYGYTF
DNA: TGTGCCAGCAGCAGGGGGGGGGTAGGTAACTATGGCTACACCTTC

D: .
V: TRBV3-1
length: 15
size: .
J: TRBJ1-4
CDR3: CASSQGVGTQEKLFF
DNA: TGTGCCAGCAGCCAAGGGGTCGGGACCCAGGAAAAACTGTTTTTT

D: .
V: TRBV7-9
length: 15
size: once
J: TRBJ2-3
CDR3: CASSLRGRNTDTQYF
DNA: TGTGCCAGCAGCTTACGGGGGCGGAACACAGATACGCAGTATTTT

D: TRBD1
V: TRBV7-2
length: 15
size: .
J: TRBJ1-1
CDR3: CASSPRTGFGTEAFF
DNA: TGTGCCAGCAGCCCGCGGACAGGGTTTGGCACTGAAGCTTTCTTT

D: TRBD2
V: TRBV6-5
length: 16
size: .
J: TRBJ2-1
CDR3: CASSYWGGGSRNEQFF
DNA: TGTGCCAGCAGTTACTGGGGCGGGGGAAGTAGAAATGAGCAGTTCTTC

D: .
V: TRBV20-1
length: 13
size: .
J: TRBJ2-5
CDR3: CSARGRLEETQYF
DNA: TGCAGTGCTCGGGGCCGACTGGAAGAGACCCAGTACTTC

D: .
V: TRBV7-8
length: 19
size: .
J: TRBJ2-1
CDR3: CASSLVGLALLSFGDEQFF
DNA: TGTGCCAGCAGCTTAGTGGGGCTAGCGTTGCTCTCTTTCGGGGATGAGCAGTTCTTC

D: TRBD2
V: TRBV7-9
length: 17
size: .
J: TRBJ2-4
CDR3: CASSPRTSGRAKNIQYF
DNA: TGTGCCAGCAGCCCGCGGACTAGCGGGAGAGCCAAAAACATTCAGTACTTC

D: .
V: TRBV12-3/TRBV12-4
length: 12
size: .
J: TRBJ2-7
CDR3: CASSKDSPEQYF
DNA: TGTGCCAGCAGCAAGGACTCCCCCGAGCAGTACTTC

D: .
V: TRBV6-5
length: 15
size: .
J: TRBJ2-1
CDR3: CASSYGPGTYNEQFF
DNA: TGTGCCAGCAGTTACGGTCCGGGTACCTACAATGAGCAGTTCTTC

D: .
V: TRBV11-3
length: 18
size: .
J: TRBJ2-1
CDR3: CASSLTQETGKMDNEQFF
DNA: TGTGCCAGCAGCCTAACCCAAGAGACAGGTAAGATGGACAATGAGCAGTTCTTC

D: TRBD1
V: TRBV12-3/TRBV12-4
length: 18
size: few
J: TRBJ2-3
CDR3: CASSLYGVRDREGDTQYF
DNA: TGTGCCAGCAGTCTCTACGGTGTCCGGGACAGGGAGGGTGATACGCAGTATTTT

D: .
V: TRBV7-6
length: 18
size: .
J: TRBJ2-7
CDR3: CASSLAPDRGRTTYEQYF
DNA: TGTGCCAGCAGCTTAGCCCCGGACCGGGGCAGGACAACCTACGAGCAGTACTTC

D: .
V: TRBV15
length: 14
size: .
J: TRBJ2-5
CDR3: CATSRVEPTGEQYF
DNA: TGTGCCACCAGCAGGGTGGAACCGACCGGTGAGCAGTACTTC

D: TRBD2
V: TRBV3-1
length: 20
size: few
J: TRBJ2-7
CDR3: CATSRGLAGGPELPNYEQYF
DNA: TGTGCCACCTCCCGGGGGCTAGCGGGAGGGCCGGAGCTCCCAAACTACGAGCAGTACTTC

D: .
V: TRBV7-6
length: 15
size: .
J: TRBJ2-5
CDR3: CASSLGIMVGETQYF
DNA: TGTGCCAGCAGCTTAGGGATCATGGTGGGGGAGACCCAGTACTTC

D: .
V: TRBV4-3
length: 15
size: few
J: TRBJ1-2
CDR3: CASSQDRSLRYGYTF
DNA: TGCGCCAGCAGCCAAGATCGCTCCTTGCGCTATGGCTACACCTTC

D: .
V: TRBV29-1
length: 12
size: .
J: TRBJ2-5
CDR3: CSVGTFQETQYF
DNA: TGCAGCGTTGGGACATTCCAAGAGACCCAGTACTTC

D: .
V: TRBV24-1
length: 13
size: .
J: TRBJ2-1
CDR3: CATSDFENNEQFF
DNA: TGTGCCACCAGTGATTTTGAGAACAATGAGCAGTTCTTC

D: .
V: TRBV12-3/TRBV12-4
length: 15
size: .
J: TRBJ2-2
CDR3: CASSFRASVTGELFF
DNA: TGTGCCAGCAGTTTTCGGGCTAGCGTTACCGGGGAGCTGTTTTTT

D: TRBD1
V: TRBV10-3
length: 17
size: .
J: TRBJ1-3
CDR3: CAISDGQGLSSGNTIYF
DNA: TGTGCCATCAGTGACGGACAGGGATTGAGCTCTGGAAACACCATATATTTT

D: .
V: TRBV7-2
length: 13
size: .
J: TRBJ2-1
CDR3: CASSLGSGDEQFF
DNA: TGTGCCAGCAGCTTGGGCTCGGGTGATGAGCAGTTCTTC

D: TRBD2
V: TRBV7-3
length: 14
size: few
J: TRBJ2-3
CDR3: CASSFVGRADTQYF
DNA: TGTGCCAGCAGCTTCGTCGGGAGGGCAGATACGCAGTATTTT

D: TRBD1
V: TRBV29-1
length: 14
size: .
J: TRBJ1-1
CDR3: CSVERTGVNTEAFF
DNA: TGCAGCGTTGAAAGGACAGGGGTGAACACTGAAGCTTTCTTT

D: .
V: TRBV30
length: 13
size: .
J: TRBJ2-5
CDR3: CAWSSGEKETQYF
DNA: TGTGCCTGGAGCTCAGGGGAGAAAGAGACCCAGTACTTC

D: .
V: TRBV27
length: 16
size: many
J: TRBJ2-1
CDR3: CASSRRLGGSYNEQFF
DNA: TGTGCCAGCAGCCGTAGACTAGGAGGGTCCTACAATGAGCAGTTCTTC

D: TRBD1
V: TRBV5-1
length: 14
size: once
J: TRBJ2-1
CDR3: CASRDRGQYNEQFF
DNA: TGCGCCAGCAGGGACAGGGGGCAATACAATGAGCAGTTCTTC